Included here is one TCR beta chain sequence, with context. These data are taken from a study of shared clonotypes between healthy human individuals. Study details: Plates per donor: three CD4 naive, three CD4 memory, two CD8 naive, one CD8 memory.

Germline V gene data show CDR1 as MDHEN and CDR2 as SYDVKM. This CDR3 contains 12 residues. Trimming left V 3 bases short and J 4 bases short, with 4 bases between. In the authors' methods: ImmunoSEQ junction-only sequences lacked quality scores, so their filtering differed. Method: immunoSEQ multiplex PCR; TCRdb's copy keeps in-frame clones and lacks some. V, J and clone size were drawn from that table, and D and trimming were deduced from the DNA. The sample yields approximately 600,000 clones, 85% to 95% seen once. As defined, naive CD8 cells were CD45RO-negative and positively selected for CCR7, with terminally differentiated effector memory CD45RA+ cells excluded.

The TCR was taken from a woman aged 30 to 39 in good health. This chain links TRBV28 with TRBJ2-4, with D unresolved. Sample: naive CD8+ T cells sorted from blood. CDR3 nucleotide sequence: TGTGCCAGCAGTTTCCTGAAAAACATTCAGTACTTC. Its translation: CASSFLKNIQYF.